Detailed here is one T cell receptor beta chain. Its matching antigen is unknown. Sequenced patients had Stevens-Johnson syndrome or toxic epidermal necrolysis caused by carbamazepine. This CDR3 is 15 amino acids long. CDR1 LNHDA and CDR2 SQIVND come from the germline V gene (reference sequence). This sample is part of a study of T cells in severe cutaneous drug reactions. Overall study findings and caveats: Carbamazepine-induced Stevens-Johnson syndrome or toxic epidermal necrolysis patients showed strongly raised TRBV12-4, about 32% in blister cells and roughly 5% in PBMC. One public TCRbeta CDR3 appeared in all seven blister samples, averaging roughly 15%.

TCR subtype-specific primers in iRepertoire multiplex PCR prepared libraries for bulk and single-cell sequencing. TCRdb reprocessed the multiplex PCR reads and reports one entry per CDR3 protein, with no DNA. The table for this sample gives over 20,000 distinct CDR3 sequences. Specimen: PBMCs. This receptor was identified in a human donor with toxic epidermal necrolysis, a severe cutaneous drug reaction. The J gene is TRBJ2-1, the V gene TRBV19; TCRdb lists TRBD1, though no DNA is available to test this call. CDR3 amino acids: CASGPGVWGYNEQFF. The whole variable domain, remainder taken from reference TRBV19 and TRBJ2-1, is DGGITQSPKYLFRKEGQNVTLSCEQNLNHDAMYWYRQDPGQGLRLIYYSQIVNDFQKGDIAEGYSVSREKKESFPLTVTSAQKNPTAFYLCASGPGVWGYNEQFFGPGTRLTVL.